This T cell receptor (beta chain) was sequenced in a study of blood T cell repertoires in COVID-19. About the research overall: Acute-phase and convalescent COVID-19 samples originated in the United States, Italy and Spain. T cells, B-cell-depleted T cells, or PBMCs supplied cDNA or gDNA.

V was trimmed by 5 bases and J by 7 bases, leaving 21 bases between them. CDR3 length equals 16 residues. Germline lookup yields CDR1 MNHEY and CDR2 SVGEGT. The authors' processing: Nucleated cell counts were estimated from reference gene primer amplification. Here immunoSEQ multiplex PCR was the method, and the copy in TCRdb shows in-frame clones only, minus some. Clone size and V and J calls were adopted from that table, with D and trimming inferred from the DNA. The sample lists some 230,000 clones; about 88% were seen once. Enrolment of Seattle patients took place during active infection, and they were followed longitudinally.

The specimen sequenced was peripheral blood. This rearrangement joins TRBV6-2 or TRBV6-3 to TRBJ2-1, with unresolved D. The receptor was derived from a woman aged 50 to 60 with COVID-19, enrolled during active disease. The CDR3 protein is CASSPYPSGPTNEQFF. The CDR3 nucleotides read TGTGCCAGCAGTCCCTACCCGTCAGGTCCGACAAATGAGCAGTTCTTC.